Each of the 20 T cell receptor beta chains below was sequenced from the same sample in a study of PD-L1 blockade in urothelial cancer. Clones were read by immunoSEQ multiplex PCR, and TCRdb kept only the in-frame ones, dropping some. This table holds around 50,000 clones, around 85% found once. The time point denotes: peripheral blood 6 weeks after treatment start. Source: PBMCs, taken around atezolizumab (anti-PD-L1) treatment. These receptors were collected from a man aged 50-59 years with urothelial cancer.

The rearrangement links TRBV5-1 to TRBJ2-4, with 8 bases identical to TRBD1. CDR3 size: 16 residues. Germline trimming cut 0 bases from V and 4 bases from J; bases unmatched to any gene: 6. Germline V gives CDR1 SGHRS, CDR2 YFSETQ. The CDR3 nucleotides read TGCGCCAGCAGCTTGGACCCGACAGGGGCGAAAAACATTCAGTACTTC. It codes for CASSLDPTGAKNIQYF.

The chain carries TRBV30 and TRBJ2-5; weak D call: TRBD2 (6 bases). The V end lost 3 bases, the J end lost 2 bases, and 13 bases lay between the germline ends. The CDR3 loop spans 14 amino acids. Germline values: CDR1 GTSNPN, CDR2 SVGIG (reference sequence). CDR3 loop: CAWSPGVSQETQYF. The CDR3 nucleotides read TGTGCCTGGAGCCCGGGGGTTTCACAAGAGACCCAGTACTTC.

The rearrangement joins TRBV6-4 to TRBJ2-1; TRBD1 is a possible D gene (6 bases). CDR1 MRHNA and CDR2 SNTAGT come from the germline V gene. V lost 5 bases, J lost 7 bases, and 12 bases lay in between. There are 13 residues in the CDR3. This CDR3 is CASSNQRGNEQFF. CDR3 DNA sequence: TGTGCCAGCAGTAACCAGAGGGGGAATGAGCAGTTCTTC.

This clone has only one observation. The same CDR3 is also encoded by other DNA sequences in this sample. The V gene is TRBV27, the J gene TRBJ2-5; 14 bases are shared with TRBD2. Germline loops: CDR1 MNHEY, CDR2 SMNVEV (reference sequence). V gave up 5 bases and J gave up 5 bases; unmatched junction bases: 7. This CDR3 is built from 16 residues. This chain's CDR3 is CASSRGTSGRSETQYF. DNA of the CDR3: TGTGCCAGCAGTCGAGGGACTAGCGGGAGATCGGAGACCCAGTACTTC.

The J gene is TRBJ2-6, the V gene TRBV28; D is uncertain. Germline lookup yields CDR1 MDHEN and CDR2 SYDVKM. The CDR3 length is 16 residues. V lost 4 bases, J lost 0 bases, and 10 bases lay in between. CDR3 sequence: CASSSLTRSGANVLTF. The DNA for the CDR3 is TGTGCCAGCAGTTCCTTGACACGCTCTGGGGCCAACGTCCTGACTTTC.

This chain joins TRBV10-2 and TRBJ2-3, with D possibly TRBD1 on 6 matching bases. This CDR3 is 14 amino acids long. Trimming left V 2 bases short and J 5 bases short, with 11 bases between. Germline CDR1 is WSHSY and CDR2 is SAAADI. In DNA, the CDR3 is TGCGCCAGCAGTGAGGGACAGTTAGTAGATACGCAGTATTTT. It yields the protein CASSEGQLVDTQYF.

This sequence joins TRBV7-8 and TRBJ1-5, with 8 nucleotides matching TRBD1. The CDR3 loop spans 15 amino acids. CDR1 and CDR2 (germline): SGHVS, FQNEAQ. Trimming removed 7 bases from V and 4 bases from J; junction bases left unmatched: 9. The DNA of the CDR3 is TGTGCCAGCACCCAGGGGGCAGGGACAAATCAGCCCCAGCATTTT. Translation: CASTQGAGTNQPQHF.

The chain links TRBV25-1 to TRBJ1-3; TRBD1 aligns across 8 bases. Germline V gene data show CDR1 as MGHDK and CDR2 as SYGVNS. J lost 4 bases, V lost 1 base, and 3 bases had no gene match. This CDR3 contains 15 residues. This chain's CDR3 is CASSEFGTGGNTIYF. The CDR3 DNA follows: TGTGCCAGCAGTGAATTTGGGACAGGAGGAAACACCATATATTTT.

V is TRBV19 and J is TRBJ1-3; D ambiguous. This CDR3 has 14 residues. Deletions cut 7 bases from V and 3 bases from J, with 13 bases between. The germline V gene has CDR1 LNHDA and CDR2 SQIVND (reference sequence). The CDR3 bases are TGTGCCAGTATAGGCGGAGTCTATGGAAACACCATATATTTT. This codes for CASIGGVYGNTIYF.

The chain combines TRBV14 with TRBJ2-7; 8 nucleotides agree with TRBD2. This CDR3 has 15 residues. Unmatched junction bases numbered 7, after V lost 1 base and J lost 5 bases. From germline, CDR1 is SGHDN and CDR2 FVKESK. Here the CDR3 reads CASSQVSGGPHEQYF. CDR3 sequence (DNA): TGTGCCAGCAGCCAAGTATCGGGAGGGCCCCACGAGCAGTACTTC.

The chain joins TRBV5-6 to TRBJ2-3; TRBD2 aligns across 8 bases. From germline, CDR1 is SGHDT and CDR2 YYEEEE. Trimming at V came to 3 bases and at J to 3 bases, leaving 6 bases not matched to a gene. The CDR3 is 15 residues long. The CDR3 sequence: CASSSGGIGTDTQYF. The CDR3 region has the DNA TGTGCCAGCAGCTCGGGGGGGATTGGGACAGATACGCAGTATTTT.

The V and J genes are TRBV30 and TRBJ2-2; 12 bases line up with TRBD2. The CDR3 runs 13 residues. V lost 7 bases to trimming and J lost 5 bases; unmatched junction nucleotides: 2. Germline CDR1 is GTSNPN and CDR2 is SVGIG (reference sequence). DNA of the CDR3: TGTGCCTTTGGGACTAGCGGGACCGGGGAGCTGTTTTTT. Amino acids: CAFGTSGTGELFF.

The chain is built from TRBV27 and TRBJ1-5, with D perhaps TRBD1 (6 bases). The CDR3 spans 14 residues. Germline CDR1 MNHEY, CDR2 SMNVEV (reference sequence). Trimming left V 1 base short and J 7 bases short, with 11 bases between. CDR3 protein: CASSLWGGTQPQHF. As DNA, the CDR3 is TGTGCCAGCAGTTTATGGGGGGGCACGCAGCCCCAGCATTTT.

This clone was seen only once. For the CDR3, the DNA is TGTGCCAGCAGCTTAGGTATGGGGGGCTACGAGCAGTACTTC. Its translation: CASSLGMGGYEQYF. The V gene is TRBV7-2, the J gene TRBJ2-7, with a weak D call TRBD2 (6 bases). From germline, CDR1 is SGHTA and CDR2 FQGNSA. The CDR3 runs 14 residues. The V end lost 1 base, the J end lost 3 bases, and 10 bases lay between the germline ends.

The gene calls are TRBV29-1 and TRBJ2-5; 8 nucleotides align to TRBD2. Trimming removed 8 bases from V and 1 base from J; junction bases left unmatched: 6. The CDR3 length is 13 residues. The germline gives CDR1 SQVTM, CDR2 ANQGSEA. The CDR3 loop reads CSLNGGGQETQYF. The CDR3 coding sequence is TGCAGCCTAAACGGGGGGGGCCAAGAGACCCAGTACTTC.

The CDR3 sequence is CASSLRIGQGESHAYEQYF. In nucleotides, the CDR3 is TGTGCCAGCAGCCTTAGAATTGGGCAGGGGGAATCTCACGCCTACGAGCAGTACTTC. The chain recombines TRBV7-6 with TRBJ2-7, with 7 positions matching TRBD1. J was trimmed by 2 bases and V by 5 bases; bases with no gene match: 21. CDR3 length: 19 residues. Germline CDR1 reads SGHVS; CDR2 reads FNYEAQ.

The V call is TRBV30, the J call TRBJ1-2; D might be TRBD1 (5 bases). The CDR3 sequence is 13 residues long. CDR1 and CDR2 from the germline V gene are GTSNPN and SVGIG (reference sequence). Trimming left V 0 bases short and J 9 bases short, with 14 bases between. CDR3 DNA: TGTGCCTGGAGTGTAATGGCCAGGGCGCGCTACACCTTC. Its protein product is CAWSVMARARYTF.

The rearrangement uses TRBV5-1 and TRBJ2-5, with D perhaps TRBD2 (7 bases). The germline V gene has CDR1 SGHRS and CDR2 YFSETQ. With 0 bases removed from V and 5 bases from J, the gap between germline ends came to 11 bases. CDR3 size: 14 residues. The CDR3 here is CASSLGGGRETQYF. DNA for the CDR3: TGCGCCAGCAGCTTGGGGGGGGGCCGGGAGACCCAGTACTTC.

The V and J genes are TRBV19 and TRBJ2-2; TRBD2 matches 8 bases. Trimming at V came to 6 bases and at J to 0 bases, leaving 12 bases not matched to a gene. There are 18 residues in the CDR3. Per germline, CDR1 LNHDA and CDR2 SQIVND (reference sequence). The CDR3 DNA reads TGTGCCAGTAGGAAGGGGTTAGCGGGGTGGACGAACACCGGGGAGCTGTTTTTT. Translating it yields CASRKGLAGWTNTGELFF.

The chain carries TRBV28 and TRBJ2-7; D is ambiguous. This CDR3 contains 13 residues. V lost 3 bases to trimming and J lost 4 bases, with 10 bases between them. From germline, CDR1 is MDHEN and CDR2 SYDVKM. DNA of the CDR3: TGTGCCAGCAGTTTGGTCAGTCCATACGAGCAGTACTTC. This gives the protein CASSLVSPYEQYF. The complete variable domain, with remaining parts taken from reference TRBV28 and TRBJ2-7, reads DVKVTQSSRYLVKRTGEKVFLECVQDMDHENMFWYRQDPGLGLRLIYFSYDVKMKEKGDIPEGYSVSREKKERFSLILESASTNQTSMYLCASSLVSPYEQYFGPGTRLTVT.